The 25 T cell receptor beta chains below all came from one sample that was sequenced in a study of blood T cell repertoires in COVID-19. Sequenced by immunoSEQ multiplex PCR; TCRdb stores in-frame clones only, minus some. The repertoire holds hundreds of thousands of clones, about nine tenths seen once, with around 6% in the top ten. The source material was peripheral blood. The receptors originated from a woman in her forties or fifties with COVID-19, enrolled during active disease.

This clone was counted once. This chain uses TRBV27 with TRBJ2-1; D not certain. The CDR3 loop spans 14 amino acids. CDR1 is MNHEY and CDR2 is SMNVEV in the germline V gene (reference sequence). V lost 6 bases, J lost 0 bases, and 9 bases lay in between. The CDR3 loop reads CASRFPSSYNEQFF. In DNA, the CDR3 is TGTGCCAGCAGATTCCCCAGCTCCTACAATGAGCAGTTCTTC.

This clone was seen once. The V and J genes are TRBV3-1 (or the pseudogene TRBV3-2) and TRBJ1-4; D unresolved. The CDR3 consists of 12 residues. V lost 3 bases to trimming and J lost 5 bases, with 4 bases between them. Germline V gene data show CDR1 as LGHDT and CDR2 as YNNKEL (reference sequence). CDR3 nucleotide sequence: TGTGCCAGCAGCCAGTTAAATGAAAAACTGTTTTTT. Translated: CASSQLNEKLFF.

This sequence joins TRBV18 and TRBJ1-1; D possibly corresponds to TRBD1 (5 bases). The CDR3 covers 13 residues. Per the germline V gene, CDR1 is KGHSH and CDR2 is LQKENI. The V gene lost 2 bases and the J gene lost 6 bases, with 10 bases spanning the gap. The CDR3 protein is CASSPELRAEAFF. The CDR3 nucleotides read TGTGCCAGCTCACCAGAGCTCAGGGCTGAAGCTTTCTTT.

The V call is TRBV12-2, the J call TRBJ2-7; TRBD1 was called by the table and not checked on the DNA. TRBV12-2 is an annotated pseudogene. CDR3 length: 16 residues. DNA for the CDR3: TGTGCAAGTCGCTTAGACAGGGGGGGACAGCCCTACGAGCAGTACTTC. This translates into CASRLDRGGQPYEQYF.

This clone was detected ten times or more. The CDR3 sequence: CASSLLGTMNTEAFF. The CDR3, as DNA: TGTGCCAGCAGCTTGTTAGGGACAATGAACACTGAAGCTTTCTTT. J is TRBJ1-1 and V is TRBV7-2, with TRBD1 as a possible D gene (6 bases). The germline gives CDR1 SGHTA, CDR2 FQGNSA. This CDR3 is built from 15 residues. V lost 3 bases to trimming and J lost 0 bases, with 11 bases between them.

The chain couples TRBV6-4 to TRBJ2-3, with D hard to call. With 5 bases removed from V and 4 bases from J, the gap between germline ends came to 10 bases. Looked up from germline, CDR1 is MRHNA and CDR2 is SNTAGT. The CDR3 runs to 13 residues. CDR3 in amino acids: CASSLNPADTQYF. The CDR3 nucleotides read TGTGCCAGCAGTCTGAATCCGGCAGATACGCAGTATTTT.

With regard to this clone: Other DNA sequences in the sample encode the same CDR3. The genes are TRBV12-3 or TRBV12-4 and TRBJ1-1; D gene ambiguous. The CDR3 covers 13 residues. Between the trimmed V and J ends, which lost 4 bases and 1 base, there was a span of 7 bases. This chain's CDR3 is CASSSTGNTEAFF. The CDR3 DNA sequence: TGTGCCAGCAGTTCGACGGGGAACACTGAAGCTTTCTTT.

The chain couples TRBV4-1 to TRBJ2-4; weak D call: TRBD2 (5 bases). Germline CDR1 and CDR2: MGHRA and YSYEKL. V was trimmed by 4 bases and J by 9 bases, leaving 16 bases between them. The CDR3 spans 14 residues. CDR3 DNA: TGCGCCAGCAGCCTTAGCGACACAGAGGGCATTCAGTACTTC. Translation: CASSLSDTEGIQYF.

The chain uses TRBV7-2 and TRBJ1-2, with D possibly being TRBD1 (5 bases). This CDR3 contains 15 residues. The germline V gene encodes CDR1 SGHTA and CDR2 FQGNSA. Trimming removed 1 base from V and 0 bases from J, with 9 bases in between. The CDR3 region has the DNA TGTGCCAGCAGCTTAGTACGGACAACTAACTATGGCTACACCTTC. This encodes CASSLVRTTNYGYTF.

In DNA form, the CDR3 reads TGTGCCAGCAGTTACTCGATTATTTTAGCGGGACGAACCGAGCAGTACTTC. It yields the protein CASSYSIILAGRTEQYF. V gene TRBV6-2 or TRBV6-3 combines with J gene TRBJ2-7, with 8 bases identical to TRBD2. V was clipped by 0 bases and J by 6 bases; unmatched bases: 13. The germline CDR1 and CDR2 sequences are MNHEY and SVGEGT. The CDR3 has 17 residues.

This clone was found a few times. The rearrangement links TRBV2 to TRBJ2-7, with TRBD1 identical over 8 bases. Per the germline V gene, CDR1 is SNHLY and CDR2 is FYNNEI. This CDR3 is 14 amino acids long. V was pared by 4 bases and J by 5 bases, with 7 bases of the junction left unmatched. The CDR3 loop reads CASSGRTGSHEQYF. For the CDR3, the DNA is TGTGCCAGCAGTGGGAGGACAGGGTCCCACGAGCAGTACTTC.

V is TRBV30 and J is TRBJ1-2; no clear D. Germline V gene data show CDR1 as GTSNPN and CDR2 as SVGIG (reference sequence). The CDR3 loop spans 13 amino acids. Trimming removed 1 base from V and 3 bases from J, with 9 bases in between. The CDR3 bases are TGTGCCTGGAGTGAACGAGCTGACTATGGCTACACCTTC. The encoded protein is CAWSERADYGYTF.

This clone has only a few counts. V is TRBV6-6 and J is TRBJ2-1; a weak D match, TRBD1 (6 bases). The CDR3 length is 14 residues. The V end was cut by 7 bases, the J end by 1 base, with 11 bases between. Germline CDR1 MNHNY, CDR2 SVGAGI (reference sequence). CDR3 sequence (DNA): TGTGCCAGCAAAAACAGGGAATCCTACAATGAGCAGTTCTTC. Protein product: CASKNRESYNEQFF.

This chain uses TRBV5-4 with TRBJ2-7; D uncertain. Germline values: CDR1 SGHNT, CDR2 YYREEE (reference sequence). CDR3 length equals 15 residues. Trimming removed 0 bases from V and 3 bases from J, with 13 bases in between. CDR3 amino acids: CASSLGYGVNYEQYF. In DNA, the CDR3 is TGTGCCAGCAGCTTGGGGTACGGAGTCAACTACGAGCAGTACTTC.

The table lists this clone with many counts. J is TRBJ2-7 and V is TRBV3-1 (or the pseudogene TRBV3-2); D is perhaps TRBD1 (6 bases). This CDR3 region has 15 residues. Looked up from germline, CDR1 is LGHDT and CDR2 is YNNKEL (reference sequence). Trimming pared 3 bases from V and 2 bases from J, leaving 14 bases between. CDR3 DNA sequence: TGTGCCAGCAGCCACCAAACAGGGACGACCTACGAGCAGTACTTC. This sequence encodes CASSHQTGTTYEQYF.

J is TRBJ1-1 and V is TRBV5-6; 10 nucleotides agree with TRBD1. V lost 7 bases, J lost 3 bases, and 3 bases stayed unmatched. This CDR3 comprises 13 residues. Per germline, CDR1 SGHDT and CDR2 YYEEEE. CDR3 nucleotides: TGTGCCAGCCAGGGGACAGGGGACACTGAAGCTTTCTTT. Translation gives CASQGTGDTEAFF.

This chain connects TRBV28 to TRBJ1-2; D perhaps matches TRBD1 (5 bases). From germline, CDR1 is MDHEN and CDR2 SYDVKM. This CDR3 spans 17 amino acids. V was trimmed by 7 bases and J by 10 bases, leaving 31 bases between them. CDR3 in DNA: TGTGCCAGCAATTTGGGCCCACTGGGCACGACCCCCAGGGACTACACCTTC. Encoded protein: CASNLGPLGTTPRDYTF.

The rearrangement joins TRBV11-2 to TRBJ2-3; 13 bases agree with TRBD2. The germline gives CDR1 SGHAT, CDR2 FQNNGV. CDR3 length equals 16 residues. The junction had 7 bases not matched to a gene; V was cut back by 3 bases and J by 7 bases. The CDR3 loop reads CASSFDRTSGSNTQYF. CDR3 coding DNA: TGTGCCAGCAGCTTCGACAGGACTAGCGGGAGTAATACGCAGTATTTT.

The V gene is TRBV10-3, the J gene TRBJ2-7, with TRBD2 matching over 10 bases. From germline, CDR1 is ENHRY and CDR2 SYGVKD. V dropped 4 bases and J dropped 3; count of bases not matched to a gene: 9. The CDR3 sequence is 16 residues long. CDR3 region: CAISGGLVAGGYEQYF. For the CDR3, the DNA is TGTGCCATCAGTGGGGGGCTAGTAGCGGGAGGCTACGAGCAGTACTTC.

The chain combines TRBV3-1 (or the pseudogene TRBV3-2) with TRBJ2-4, with 16 positions matching TRBD2. Trimming cost V 4 bases and J 7 bases; bases outside gene matches: 4. Germline loops: CDR1 LGHDT, CDR2 YNNKEL (reference sequence). CDR3 size: 16 residues. CDR3: CASSPGTSGRGNIQYF. As DNA, the CDR3 is TGTGCCAGCAGCCCGGGGACTAGCGGGAGGGGGAACATTCAGTACTTC.

The V gene is TRBV27, the J gene TRBJ1-6; D is undetermined. The V and J ends lost 6 bases and 4 bases respectively, with 16 bases between them. CDR1 MNHEY and CDR2 SMNVEV come from the germline V gene (reference sequence). The CDR3 contains 16 residues. CDR3 residues: CASSYQSSAYNSPLHF. CDR3 bases: TGTGCCAGCAGCTATCAGAGCAGCGCTTATAATTCACCCCTCCACTTT.

CDR3 residues: CASSVGQTNTGELFF. The CDR3 DNA follows: TGTGCCAGCAGCGTTGGACAGACCAACACCGGGGAGCTGTTTTTT. The V gene is TRBV9, the J gene TRBJ2-2; D possibly corresponds to TRBD1 (6 bases). CDR1 and CDR2 from the germline V gene are SGDLS and YYNGEE. The CDR3 is made up of 15 amino acids. Trimming shortened V by 2 bases and J by 2 bases, and 10 bases separated the two germline ends.

V usage is TRBV11-2 and J usage is TRBJ2-7; 7 bases are a match to TRBD1. This CDR3 comprises 14 residues. With V trimmed by 2 bases and J by 2 bases, 3 bases remained unmatched. Germline V gives CDR1 SGHAT, CDR2 FQNNGV. The CDR3 here is CASSLRDSTYEQYF. The CDR3 DNA sequence: TGTGCCAGCAGCTTAAGGGACAGCACCTACGAGCAGTACTTC.

The chain employs TRBV6-5 and TRBJ2-7, with 9 bases that match TRBD1. Germline loops: CDR1 MNHEY, CDR2 SVGAGI. V shed 6 bases, J shed 3 bases, and the junction held 9 bases outside the gene matches. CDR3 length: 15 residues. The CDR3 is CASRRMGTGRYEQYF. CDR3 coding DNA: TGTGCCAGCAGGAGGATGGGGACAGGGCGCTACGAGCAGTACTTC.

This chain uses TRBV9 with TRBJ1-1, with TRBD1 matching over 12 bases. CDR3 length: 17 amino acids. Trimming took 3 bases from V and 4 from J; bases not matched to a gene: 10. Germline values: CDR1 SGDLS, CDR2 YYNGEE. The CDR3 is CASSGGGTGGASTEAFF. For the CDR3, the DNA is TGTGCCAGCAGCGGCGGGGGGACAGGGGGCGCGTCCACTGAAGCTTTCTTT.